A single T cell receptor (beta chain) is shown here with its context. J lost 7 bases, V lost 2 bases, and 13 bases had no gene match. The CDR3 is made up of 16 amino acids. CDR1 and CDR2 from the germline V gene are MNHEY and SVGEGT. These data originate in a study of blood T cells in healthy people across ages. It was with a sample-barcoded 5' primer and a J-beta primer mix that a second PCR of about 6 to 12 cycles was run. One entry per CDR3 protein results from TCRdb running MiXCR on the 5' RACE reads. The sample yields about 1.8 million distinct CDR3 sequences, 49% seen once. Source material: blood. The sequence was obtained from a woman aged 40 to 55 in good health. J is TRBJ2-7 and V is TRBV6-2 or TRBV6-3, with 8 bases aligning to TRBD1. The CDR3, as DNA: TGTGCCAGCAGTTACCGTAGGACAGGGACCCAAGTGGAGCAGTACTTC. This sequence encodes CASSYRRTGTQVEQYF.